This is a list of T cell receptor beta chains from one sample in a study of shared clonotypes between healthy human individuals. Profiling relied on immunoSEQ multiplex PCR, and the TCRdb table lists in-frame clones only, not all of them. The sample yields more than 550,000 clones, roughly 88% seen once. Sample: memory CD8+ T cells from PBMCs. The receptors derive from a man aged 18 to 35 in good health. Some clones in this sample may be carry-over from other donors' samples. Each CDR3 is given with its conserved first and last residue. A D gene is named only where the DNA matches it firmly. Size values are once, few and many counts, or a class for expanded clones, and some rows have none.

TRBV12-5	TRBD2	16	TRBJ2-1	once	TGTGCTAGTGGTTCTCCCAGCGGGAGCCTCTACAATGAGCAGTTCTTC	CASGSPSGSLYNEQFF
TRBV4-3	.	16	TRBJ1-5	.	TGCGCCAGCAGCCAAGTGTATCAGGGGCGGGATCAGCCCCAGCATTTT	CASSQVYQGRDQPQHF
TRBV19	.	17	TRBJ2-7	.	TGTGCCAGTAGTATACGACCGGGCCACACGCCCGTCTACGAGCAGTACTTC	CASSIRPGHTPVYEQYF
TRBV28	.	14	TRBJ2-7	.	TGTGCCAGCACTTACTCGGGATCCTTATACGAGCAGTACTTC	CASTYSGSLYEQYF
TRBV28	TRBD2	18	TRBJ2-7	.	TGTGCCAGCAGTTCCGGACTAGCGGGAGGTTTCGGCTCCTACGAGCAGTACTTC	CASSSGLAGGFGSYEQYF
TRBV27	.	16	TRBJ1-5	.	TGTGCCAGCAGATTTAAGGCCTTAAATAGCAATCAGCCCCAGCATTTT	CASRFKALNSNQPQHF
TRBV19	.	15	TRBJ2-7	.	TGTGCCAGTAGTATTAGTTTCCCACCGACCTACGAGCAGTACTTC	CASSISFPPTYEQYF
TRBV2	TRBD2	19	TRBJ2-5	.	TGTGCCAGCACAGGAGCGACTAGCGGGACCCCCGAACTTCAAGAGACCCAGTACTTC	CASTGATSGTPELQETQYF
TRBV7-8	.	17	TRBJ2-7	.	TGTGCCAGCAGCTTACCCGACTCGGGAGATAGCTCCTACGAGCAGTACTTC	CASSLPDSGDSSYEQYF
TRBV27	.	16	TRBJ2-7	.	TGTGCCAGCAGTTTATCAGCAGGGGCCGGAACCTACGAGCAGTACTTC	CASSLSAGAGTYEQYF
TRBV6-1	.	20	TRBJ1-5	.	TGTGCCAGCAGTGAATTATCTGGGGGCGGGGATCCAGGCCGCAATCAGCCCCAGCATTTT	CASSELSGGGDPGRNQPQHF
TRBV4-2	.	15	TRBJ2-7	.	TGTGCCAGCAGCCCCCTGGTGGGGCAGGCCCACGAGCAGTACTTC	CASSPLVGQAHEQYF
TRBV7-8	.	15	TRBJ1-1	.	TGTGCCAGCAGCTTCAGAGGGCGTGGGGGCACTGAAGCTTTCTTT	CASSFRGRGGTEAFF
TRBV29-1	.	11	TRBJ2-7	.	TGCAGCGTGGAGACGGGCGTCGGCGTAAACTTC	CSVETGVGVNF
TRBV4-3	.	16	TRBJ2-7	.	TGCGCCAGCAGCCAAGGCGAGATTTCCAGCGCCTACGAGCAGTACTTC	CASSQGEISSAYEQYF
TRBV2	TRBD1	17	TRBJ1-1	.	TGTGCCAGCAGTGTGTCCGGGACAGAAGCCCCTGGCACTGAAGCTTTCTTT	CASSVSGTEAPGTEAFF
TRBV27	.	15	TRBJ2-2	once	TGTGCCAGCAGTTCCCGGGACACCAACACCGGGGAGCTGTTTTTT	CASSSRDTNTGELFF
TRBV4-3	.	17	TRBJ1-5	.	TGCGCCAGCAGCCAAGATTATCCCCGGTCTGGCAATCAGCCCCAGCATTTT	CASSQDYPRSGNQPQHF
TRBV5-6	TRBD1	13	TRBJ2-7	.	TGTGCCAGCAGTCAGGGGGCGCGGAACGAGCAGTACTTC	CASSQGARNEQYF
TRBV28	.	14	TRBJ1-1	.	TGTGCCAGCAGTTTATCTACACCAAACACTGAAGCTTTCTTT	CASSLSTPNTEAFF
TRBV6-1	.	17	TRBJ1-3	.	TGTGCCAGCAGTGAAGCCTTGACGTGGCGTGCTGGAAACACCATATATTTT	CASSEALTWRAGNTIYF
TRBV7-2	.	15	TRBJ1-2	.	TGTGCCAGCAGCCCCGGGTGGGGGGCGTATGATGGGTACACCTTC	CASSPGWGAYDGYTF
TRBV9	.	13	TRBJ2-1	.	TGTGCCAGCAGCGTAGAATCCGCAGGGGAGCAGTTCTTC	CASSVESAGEQFF
TRBV27	.	12	TRBJ2-7	.	TGTGCCAGCAGACCCGACCCCTACGAGCAGTACTTC	CASRPDPYEQYF
TRBV28	.	15	TRBJ2-7	.	TGTGCCATGAGGGCGGAACCCCCCAAGCCCTACGAGCAGTACTTC	CAMRAEPPKPYEQYF
TRBV9	TRBD2	16	TRBJ2-1	.	TGTGCCAGCAGCGGGACAACTAGCGTAGCCTACAATGAGCAGTTCTTC	CASSGTTSVAYNEQFF
TRBV14	.	13	TRBJ1-1	once	TGCGCCAGCAGCGTGGGGATCAACACTGAAGCTTTCTTT	CASSVGINTEAFF
TRBV10-3	.	16	TRBJ2-1	few	TGTGCCATCAGTGATAGTGTGGTAGTTGGGGGCAATGAGCAGTTCTTC	CAISDSVVVGGNEQFF
TRBV28	.	16	TRBJ2-3	.	TGTGCCAGCGCTTTAGTTTCAGGCCGTTTCACAGATACGCAGTATTTT	CASALVSGRFTDTQYF
TRBV6-5	.	15	TRBJ1-3	.	TGTGCCAGCAGGCAAGGGGGAGGGCGGGGAGACACCATATATTTT	CASRQGGGRGDTIYF
TRBV27	.	15	TRBJ2-7	.	TGTGCCAGCAGTTTGCATCGGACAGCCATCTACGAGCAGTACTTC	CASSLHRTAIYEQYF
TRBV4-2	TRBD1	15	TRBJ2-5	.	TGTGCCAGCAGTCATGAAGACAGGGGGCTAGAGACCCAGTACTTC	CASSHEDRGLETQYF
TRBV28	TRBD2	14	TRBJ2-7	.	TGTGCCAGCAGTTTAACGGGAGGGCGGGACGAGCAGTACTTC	CASSLTGGRDEQYF
TRBV28	.	15	TRBJ2-5	.	TGTGCCAGCAGTTCCCAGGGTAGGCGTGGAGAGACCCAGTACTTC	CASSSQGRRGETQYF
TRBV6-5	.	12	TRBJ2-2	.	TGTGCCAGCAGTATAGGGGCCGGGGAGCTGTTTTTT	CASSIGAGELFF
TRBV7-7	.	15	TRBJ2-5	.	TGTGCCAGCAGCTTACTCCCCGGGGGCCAAGAGACCCAGTACTTC	CASSLLPGGQETQYF
TRBV7-6	TRBD1	15	TRBJ2-3	.	TGTGCCAGCAGCACCAGACAGGGGGTAGAAGATACGCAGTATTTT	CASSTRQGVEDTQYF
TRBV28	.	14	TRBJ1-2	.	TGTGCCAGCAGTTTTGTCCCCTGGGGTGGTGGCTACACCTTC	CASSFVPWGGGYTF
TRBV7-8	TRBD1	15	TRBJ2-2	once	TGTGCCAGCAGCCTCGACAGGGGGCCCACCGGGGAGCTGTTTTTT	CASSLDRGPTGELFF
TRBV30	.	14	TRBJ1-1	.	TGTGCCTGGAGTCCGGCCGAGTTTTACACTGAAGCTTTCTTT	CAWSPAEFYTEAFF
TRBV4-1	.	17	TRBJ2-6	.	TGCGCCAGCACCGAGAGGGGGGGAGTCTCTGGGGCCAACGTCCTGACTTTC	CASTERGGVSGANVLTF
TRBV10-1	TRBD1	13	TRBJ1-1	.	TGCGCCAGCAGTGAGCTGACAGGGGAACCAGCTTTCTTT	CASSELTGEPAFF
TRBV25-1	.	12	TRBJ2-5	.	TGTGCCAGCCGATTCAGCTACGGGACCCAGTACTTC	CASRFSYGTQYF
TRBV2	.	15	TRBJ1-6	.	TGTGCCAGCAGTGAAAAGGGGAGTCTACGGTCACCCCTCCACTTT	CASSEKGSLRSPLHF
TRBV5-1	TRBD2	15	TRBJ2-3	.	TGCGCCAGCAGCTCCCTAGCGGGAGAGGTAGATACGCAGTATTTT	CASSSLAGEVDTQYF
TRBV25-1	.	13	TRBJ2-7	.	TGTGCCAGCAGTGACCAAACCTACTACGAGCAGTACTTC	CASSDQTYYEQYF
TRBV9	TRBD1	15	TRBJ2-2	.	TGTGCCAGCAGTCCTGGACAGGGAAACACCGGGGAGCTGTTTTTT	CASSPGQGNTGELFF
TRBV28	.	15	TRBJ2-7	.	TGTGCCAGCAGCAAGGAGGGACACCTCTCCTACGAGCAGTACTTC	CASSKEGHLSYEQYF
TRBV13	.	13	TRBJ2-5	once	TGTGCCAGCAGCTTAGTCATGGGGGAGACCCAGTACTTC	CASSLVMGETQYF
TRBV4-2	.	14	TRBJ2-6	.	TGTGCCAGCAGCCAAGAGGACAGGGCCAACGTCCTGACTTTC	CASSQEDRANVLTF
TRBV4-1	.	14	TRBJ1-2	once	TGCGCCAGCAGCCAACGGAACGTACCGGATGGCTACACCTTC	CASSQRNVPDGYTF